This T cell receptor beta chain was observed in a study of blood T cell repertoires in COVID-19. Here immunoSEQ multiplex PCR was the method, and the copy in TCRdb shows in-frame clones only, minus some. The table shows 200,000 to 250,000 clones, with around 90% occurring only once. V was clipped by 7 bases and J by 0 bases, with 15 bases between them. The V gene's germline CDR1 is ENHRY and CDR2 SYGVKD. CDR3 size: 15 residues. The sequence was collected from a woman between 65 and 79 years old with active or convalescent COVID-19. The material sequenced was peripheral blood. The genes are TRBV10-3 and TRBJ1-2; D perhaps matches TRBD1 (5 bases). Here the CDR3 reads CAIMGEASPNYGYTF. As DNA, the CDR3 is TGTGCCATCATGGGGGAGGCCTCACCTAACTATGGCTACACCTTC.